This T cell receptor (beta chain) was found in a study of response to subunit inactivated influenza vaccine. Only a few counts were recorded for this clonotype. Germline V CDR1 and CDR2: SGDLS, YYNGEE. Trimming removed 0 bases from V and 3 bases from J, with 12 bases in between. The CDR3 has 15 residues. MiXCR, run by TCRdb on the RT-PCR reads, gives a single entry per CDR3 protein. Here the sample spans a few hundred thousand distinct CDR3 sequences, about 11% being singletons. The same specimen was also included in a second study, on T cells expressing NK-cell markers. This second study notes: In generating TCR beta cDNA, 5'RACE template switching with UMIs was used. In sorted CD3+CD56+NKG2C+, CD3+CD56+NKG2C- and CD3+CD56-NKG2C+ T cells, TCR beta repertoires were obtained. The CD3+CD56-NKG2C+ fraction was also led by these clonotypes in a few donors.

This TCR was recovered from a man between 45 and 60 years old who received an inactivated influenza vaccine. This chain links TRBV9 with TRBJ2-5, with D maybe TRBD1 (6 bases). The sequencing used PBMCs from blood, collected on the day of vaccination. CDR3 in DNA: TGTGCCAGCAGCGTAGGGGGGCGGCCAGAAGAGACCCAGTACTTC. Translating it yields CASSVGGRPEETQYF.